This record covers a single TCR beta chain. Its specificity is unknown. Libraries were prepared by immunoSEQ multiplex PCR; TCRdb keeps only in-frame clonotypes and omits some of them. The sample lists approximately 980,000 clones; roughly 72% were seen once. V lost 1 base, J lost 6 bases, and 2 bases stayed unmatched. This CDR3 is 15 amino acids long. CDR1 is MDHEN, CDR2 SYDVKM, per germline. The data were obtained in a study of shared clonotypes between healthy human individuals. Turning to the study itself: CD4 naive and memory got three plates each, CD8 naive two, CD8 memory one. General study findings and limits: A handful of donors had roughly 5% of their naive CD4 clonotypes in common.

The chain combines TRBV28 with TRBJ2-2; 10 nucleotides align to TRBD2. Material: memory CD4+ T cells sorted from blood. As for subset: CD45RA-negative fraction. The sequence was collected from a man in his late teens or twenties in good health. The CDR3 DNA reads TGTGCCAGCAGTTTATTAGCGGGGGGTGCCGGGGAGCTGTTTTTT. Amino acids: CASSLLAGGAGELFF.